This is a list of T cell receptor beta chains from one sample in a study of blood T cell repertoires in COVID-19. TCRdb keeps only in-frame clones here, not all; method: immunoSEQ multiplex PCR. The table includes about 370,000 clones, roughly nine tenths detected once. Sequenced material: PBMCs or T cells enriched from blood (not recorded which). Every receptor here comes from a man aged 18 to 29 who had recovered from COVID-19. Both conserved end residues are part of each CDR3. The order of the fields is V gene, J gene, clone size, CDR3 length, D gene, CDR3 DNA, CDR3 protein. The D gene is left open where the match is weak. Clone size is stated in some rows and not others, as once, few, many or a class when expanded.

TRBV27	TRBJ1-5	-	17	TRBD1	TGTGCCAGCAGCAAATTACAGGGGGCTCTAAGCAATCAGCCCCAGCATTTT	CASSKLQGALSNQPQHF
TRBV6-5	TRBJ1-5	-	13	-	TGTGCCAGCAGTCAGACCAGGGGTCAGCCCCAGCATTTT	CASSQTRGQPQHF
TRBV28	TRBJ2-3	-	16	TRBD1	TGTGCCAGCAGTTTGACAGGGCCCACCGCTGAGGGTACGCAGTATTTT	CASSLTGPTAEGTQYF
TRBV3-1/TRBV3-2	TRBJ1-3	-	15	TRBD1	TGTGCCAGCAGCCGTTGGGACAGCTCTGGAAACACCATATATTTT	CASSRWDSSGNTIYF
TRBV6-5	TRBJ2-1	-	13	-	TGTGCCAACGCGCCCCCGGGGTACAATGAGCAGTTCTTC	CANAPPGYNEQFF
TRBV28	TRBJ1-2	-	13	-	TGTGCCAGCAGTTTTGAGGTGGAGTATGGCTACACCTTC	CASSFEVEYGYTF
TRBV5-6	TRBJ1-4	-	16	-	TGTGCCAGCAGCTTGGTCGGGGAGGGGATAGGTGAAAAACTGTTTTTT	CASSLVGEGIGEKLFF
TRBV27	TRBJ1-1	-	15	-	TGTGCCAGCAGTTTATACGGAGTAATCAACACTGAAGCTTTCTTT	CASSLYGVINTEAFF
TRBV15	TRBJ1-2	-	11	-	TGTGCCACCAGACACGACTATGGCTACACCTTC	CATRHDYGYTF
TRBV7-2	TRBJ1-6	-	13	-	TGTGCCAGCAGCTTAAACGCGGTCGAACCCCTCCACTTT	CASSLNAVEPLHF
TRBV5-6	TRBJ1-2	-	15	-	TGTGCCAGCAGCGGGGAGGCGATCCCGACCTATGGCTACACCTTC	CASSGEAIPTYGYTF
TRBV15	TRBJ1-5	-	15	-	TGTGCCACCAGCAGAGATCCCCAGGGTAATCAGCCCCAGCATTTT	CATSRDPQGNQPQHF
TRBV5-6	TRBJ1-2	-	14	TRBD1	TGTGCCAGCAGCTCCGGGACAGGATTCTATGGCTACACCTTC	CASSSGTGFYGYTF
TRBV4-1	TRBJ1-5	-	15	-	TGCGCCAGCAGCCAAGATGCGAGTATCTATCAGCCCCAGCATTTT	CASSQDASIYQPQHF
TRBV7-9	TRBJ2-1	-	16	-	TGTGCCAGCAGCCCTCCGTCATTATTGCCCCTAAATGAGCAGTTCTTC	CASSPPSLLPLNEQFF
TRBV15	TRBJ1-6	-	15	TRBD1	TGTGCCACCAGCAGAGAAGCAGGGGGGATATCGGCCCTCCACTTT	CATSREAGGISALHF
TRBV7-3	TRBJ1-1	once	13	TRBD1	TGTGCCAGCAGCTCGCAGGGGGGCACTGAAGCTTTCTTT	CASSSQGGTEAFF
TRBV5-1	TRBJ2-7	-	17	TRBD2	TGCGCCAGCAGCTTGTCACTAGCGGGGGCCTCCACCTACGAGCAGTACTTC	CASSLSLAGASTYEQYF
TRBV11-3	TRBJ2-1	-	13	TRBD2	TGTGCCAGCAGCCAAGGACTAGCTAGCGAGCAGTTCTTC	CASSQGLASEQFF
TRBV2	TRBJ2-7	-	16	TRBD1	TGTGCCAGCAGTTCCACGGGACAGACCGTGGTCTACGAGCAGTACTTC	CASSSTGQTVVYEQYF
TRBV28	TRBJ2-5	-	15	-	TGTGCCAGCGGGTCCCCTAGGAGGGGTGGGGAGACCCAGTACTTC	CASGSPRRGGETQYF
TRBV7-9	TRBJ2-1	once	14	TRBD2	TGTGCCAGCAGCTCGACTAGCACCTACAATGAGCAGTTCTTC	CASSSTSTYNEQFF
TRBV7-2	TRBJ1-1	few	14	TRBD1	TGTGCCAGCAGCTTCCGGGACAGGGACACTGAAGCTTTCTTT	CASSFRDRDTEAFF
TRBV24-1	TRBJ1-2	-	13	TRBD1	TGTGCCACCAGTGGTCCAGGGGGCTATGGCTACACCTTC	CATSGPGGYGYTF
TRBV5-1	TRBJ1-4	-	15	TRBD1	TGCGCCAGCAGCCCGACAGGGCTGACTAATGAAAAACTGTTTTTT	CASSPTGLTNEKLFF
TRBV7-8	TRBJ1-3	-	15	-	TGTGCCAGCAGCTTATTAGGGGTCTCTGGAAACACCATATATTTT	CASSLLGVSGNTIYF
TRBV7-9	TRBJ2-7	once	12	TRBD1	TGTGCCAGCAGAAGGGACAGCTACGAGCAGTACTTC	CASRRDSYEQYF
TRBV19	TRBJ2-3	-	14	TRBD2	TGTGCCAGTAGGACTAGCGTGAGCACAGATACGCAGTATTTT	CASRTSVSTDTQYF
TRBV5-1	TRBJ2-7	-	18	TRBD1	TGCGCCAGCAGCTTGAGCCCTACCGGGACAGGAGGAACCTACGAGCAGTACTTC	CASSLSPTGTGGTYEQYF
TRBV2	TRBJ1-6	-	18	-	TGTGCCAGCGCGATACGTCGGGGGGGGGTGGATCAAAGTTCACCCCTCCACTTT	CASAIRRGGVDQSSPLHF
TRBV29-1	TRBJ2-3	-	12	-	TGCAGCGTTTATGGCAGGCCAGATACGCAGTATTTT	CSVYGRPDTQYF
TRBV9	TRBJ2-1	once	13	TRBD1	TGTGCCAGCAGCGTTACAGGGGCCAATGAGCAGTTCTTC	CASSVTGANEQFF
TRBV5-1	TRBJ1-2	-	15	-	TGCGCCAGCAGCTTGGAGGAGGGCCTGACCTATGGCTACACCTTC	CASSLEEGLTYGYTF
TRBV5-1	TRBJ2-5	-	14	-	TGCGCCAGCAGCTTGGGTGGCAGGGTGGAGACCCAGTACTTC	CASSLGGRVETQYF
TRBV7-9	TRBJ2-4	-	17	TRBD2	TGTGCCAGCAGCCGCTGGACTAGCGGAGGACGGGGAAACATTCAGTACTTC	CASSRWTSGGRGNIQYF
TRBV9	TRBJ2-7	-	14	-	TGTGCCAGCAGCCCCCAAGGACAGAACTACGAGCAGTACTTC	CASSPQGQNYEQYF
TRBV4-2	TRBJ2-2	-	16	-	TGTGCCAGCAGCCAAGCTCTAGGGGCAGCCCGCGGGGAGCTGTTTTTT	CASSQALGAARGELFF
TRBV4-2	TRBJ1-5	-	17	TRBD1	TGTGCCAGCAGCCAAGATGATGACAGGGCGGGCAATCAGCCCCAGCATTTT	CASSQDDDRAGNQPQHF
TRBV6-5	TRBJ1-6	-	14	-	TGTGCCAGCAGGCTCAAGGACAGTATGACACCCCTCCACTTT	CASRLKDSMTPLHF
TRBV6-2/TRBV6-3	TRBJ2-7	once	15	TRBD1	TGTGCCAGCAGTTCACCGGGACAGGGTGGCCACGAGCAGTACTTC	CASSSPGQGGHEQYF
TRBV18	TRBJ2-7	-	14	TRBD1	TGTGCCAGCTCACCCGGGACAGCCTCCTACGAGCAGTACTTC	CASSPGTASYEQYF
TRBV20-1	TRBJ2-5	-	11	-	TGCAGTGCTGGGGAGGGGGGTTCGCGATACTTC	CSAGEGGSRYF
TRBV5-1	TRBJ1-1	-	14	TRBD1	TGCGCCAGCAGTACAGGGGAAGGGTACACTGAAGCTTTCTTT	CASSTGEGYTEAFF
TRBV11-1	TRBJ1-2	-	15	TRBD1	TGTGCCAGCAGCTTAGCTCCAGGGGGCGTCTATGGCTACACCTTC	CASSLAPGGVYGYTF
TRBV29-1	TRBJ2-7	once	13	TRBD1	TGCAGCGTCAGACGGGACAGGGGTTACGAGCAGTACTTC	CSVRRDRGYEQYF
TRBV5-1	TRBJ1-5	many	15	-	TGCGCCAGCAGTTACACGGGACATAGCAATCAGCCCCAGCATTTT	CASSYTGHSNQPQHF
TRBV27	TRBJ2-3	-	15	TRBD1	TGTGCCAGCAGTTTACTCGACAGGGGGCCCGATACGCAGTATTTT	CASSLLDRGPDTQYF
TRBV12-3/TRBV12-4	TRBJ1-2	-	13	TRBD1	TGTGCCAGCAGTTTAAGACAGGGAAATGGCTACACCTTC	CASSLRQGNGYTF
TRBV19	TRBJ2-1	-	15	-	TGTGCCAGTAGTGCACGCCAGGGGATTTTTGATGAGCAGTTCTTC	CASSARQGIFDEQFF
TRBV4-1	TRBJ2-5	-	15	TRBD2	TGCGCCAGCAGCCAAGTGGGGGGGGGACAAGAGACCCAGTACTTC	CASSQVGGGQETQYF